This T cell receptor beta chain originates from a study of cytomegalovirus exposure and HLA in healthy donors. Points on this clone: Its antigen remains unknown.

Findings and limits, study-wide: According to an earlier analysis, most TCR beta V segments yielded productive rearrangements about 90% or about 30% of the time. Most observed TCR sequences were rare, whereas some public TCRs were detected in many donors.

The germline gives CDR1 SGHRS, CDR2 YFSETQ. The CDR3 covers 14 residues. Trimming pared 1 base from V and 1 base from J, leaving 9 bases between. The PCR made use of 60 Vbeta and 13 Jbeta primers. Clones were sequenced by immunoSEQ multiplex PCR, and TCRdb holds only the in-frame ones, with some missing. The table for this sample gives 150,000 to 200,000 clones. Material: PBMCs. The TCR originated in a woman aged 18-29 years in good health and CMV-seropositive. The chain joins TRBV5-1 to TRBJ2-7; unclear D gene. DNA of the CDR3: TGCGCCAGCAGCTTGCAGGCTGCTTCCTACGAGCAGTACTTC. Translation gives CASSLQAASYEQYF.